These T cell receptor beta chains were read from a single sample in a study of T cell changes during pregnancy in multiple sclerosis. The table came from immunoSEQ multiplex PCR; TCRdb's copy has only in-frame clones and leaves some out. The sample has tens of thousands of clones, roughly 93% seen once. Sequencing used peripheral blood, obtained in the third trimester of pregnancy. The source is a female donor with multiple sclerosis, enrolled in a pregnancy study. Both conserved end residues are part of each CDR3. A D gene is named only where the DNA matches it firmly. The size field is filled for only some rows; it gives once, few, many or a size class.

.,TRBV27,TRBJ2-7,.,TGTGCCAGCAGTACTTTAGCGGCCTACGAGCAGTACTTC,CASSTLAAYEQYF
.,TRBV30,TRBJ2-3,TRBD2,TGTGCCTGGGCAAGCGGGAGTGGCACAGATACGCAGTATTTT,CAWASGSGTDTQYF
once,TRBV15,TRBJ1-5,.,TGTGCCACCAGCAGAGGCCTCAGTGGGGGCGGGTTTTATCAGCCCCAGCATTTT,CATSRGLSGGGFYQPQHF
.,TRBV2,TRBJ2-7,.,TGTGCCAGCAGTGAAGCTAGACAGACCTACGAGCAGTACTTC,CASSEARQTYEQYF
.,TRBV7-3,TRBJ2-3,.,TGTGCCAGCAGCTTAGGTCACCGGGATACGCAGTATTTT,CASSLGHRDTQYF
.,TRBV10-1,TRBJ2-5,.,TGCGCCAGCAGTGAAGCAGCGAAAGAGACCCAGTACTTC,CASSEAAKETQYF
.,TRBV27,TRBJ2-3,TRBD1,TGTGCCAGCAGTCGCCGGACAGGGGGGCTACCAGATACGCAGTATTTT,CASSRRTGGLPDTQYF
.,TRBV27,TRBJ2-5,TRBD2,TGTGCCAGCAGGGAAGGGCCACTAGCGGGAGTAGAGACCCAGTACTTC,CASREGPLAGVETQYF
.,TRBV5-4,TRBJ2-1,TRBD1,TGTGCCAGCAGGTTATACAGGGGGTGGGGTGAGCAGTTCTTC,CASRLYRGWGEQFF
.,TRBV27,TRBJ2-5,TRBD1,TGTGCCAGCACTCCCGGGACAGCCTCTGGCGGGGAGACCCAGTACTTC,CASTPGTASGGETQYF
.,TRBV27,TRBJ1-4,TRBD1,TGTGCCAGCTCCGACAGGGGGCACACTAATGAAAAACTGTTTTTT,CASSDRGHTNEKLFF
once,TRBV19,TRBJ1-2,TRBD1,TGTGCCAGTAGTCTTCCGGCGACAGGGCAGGACTATGGCTACACCTTC,CASSLPATGQDYGYTF
.,TRBV12-5,TRBJ1-4,.,TGTGCTAGTGGTTCGGACAGCGGGGGTGAAAAACTGTTTTTT,CASGSDSGGEKLFF
.,TRBV19,TRBJ1-1,TRBD1,TGTGCCAGTAGTATACATGGACAGGGAAACACTGAAGCTTTCTTT,CASSIHGQGNTEAFF
.,TRBV5-6,TRBJ2-1,.,TGTGCCAGCAGCTCGATCGGCAATGAGCAGTTCTTC,CASSSIGNEQFF
.,TRBV4-1,TRBJ2-7,.,TGCGCCAGCAGCCAAGTCCTAGCGTCCTCCTACGAGCAGTACTTC,CASSQVLASSYEQYF
.,TRBV7-9,TRBJ2-1,TRBD2,TGTGCCAGCAGCTTAGGAGGACTAGCGGGAGTCTACAATGAGCAGTTCTTC,CASSLGGLAGVYNEQFF
.,TRBV19,TRBJ1-1,.,TGTGCCAGTATCAGGGGCACTGAAGCTTTCTTT,CASIRGTEAFF
.,TRBV9,TRBJ2-1,TRBD1,TGTGCCAGCAGCCCATCAGGGGGATCCTACAATGAGCAGTTCTTC,CASSPSGGSYNEQFF
once,TRBV28,TRBJ2-1,.,TGTGCCAGCAGTCGAATCTCGGCCGGGTACAATGAGCAGTTCTTC,CASSRISAGYNEQFF
.,TRBV30,TRBJ1-2,TRBD1,TGTGCCTGGATTCTCGACAGGGGGGACTATGGCTACACCTTC,CAWILDRGDYGYTF
once,TRBV11-2,TRBJ2-7,TRBD2,TGTGCCAGCAGCTTAGGGGCTAGCGGGACCTACGAGCAGTACTTC,CASSLGASGTYEQYF
.,TRBV7-2,TRBJ1-5,TRBD1,TGTGCCAGCAGTCCAAACGACTTGACAGGGTCGGCCCAGCATTTT,CASSPNDLTGSAQHF
.,TRBV27,TRBJ2-2,TRBD1,TGTGCCAGCCTAACCCTGACAGGGGGTCTTTTTACCGGGGAGCTGTTTTTT,CASLTLTGGLFTGELFF
once,TRBV4-1,TRBJ1-1,.,TGCGCCAGCAGCCAAGATCCGACACCAAACACTGAAGCTTTCTTT,CASSQDPTPNTEAFF
.,TRBV5-6,TRBJ2-4,TRBD1,TGTGCCAGCAGCTTTGGGACAGGGGGGGGAAACATTCAGTACTTC,CASSFGTGGGNIQYF
.,TRBV19,TRBJ2-1,TRBD2,TGTGCCAGTAGTACAGGGGGGTATAGCGGGAGAAATGAGCAGTTCTTC,CASSTGGYSGRNEQFF
.,TRBV27,TRBJ2-5,.,TGTGCCAGCAGTGCGAACCTCAGGGTTGAGACCCAGTACTTC,CASSANLRVETQYF
once,TRBV6-4,TRBJ2-1,TRBD2,TGTGCCAGCAGCGAGGGACTAGCGGGAGATGAGCAGTTCTTC,CASSEGLAGDEQFF
.,TRBV6-5,TRBJ2-1,.,TGTGCCAGCACTTACACAGGGAGTAATGAGCAGTTCTTC,CASTYTGSNEQFF
once,TRBV5-1,TRBJ2-7,TRBD1,TGCGCCAGCAGCCCGGGACAGGACTACGAGCAGTACTTC,CASSPGQDYEQYF
.,TRBV29-1,TRBJ2-3,.,TGCAGCGTTGTTTTTTTAGGCTCGACTTATACGCAGTATTTT,CSVVFLGSTYTQYF
.,TRBV15,TRBJ1-1,.,TGTGCCACCAGCAGAGATTTCAGCCAGGGCCTCACTGAAGCTTTCTTT,CATSRDFSQGLTEAFF
.,TRBV28,TRBJ2-7,TRBD2,TGTGCCAGCAGTACCTTCTGGGGGACTAGCGGTACTGAAGAAAAATACGAGCAGTACTTC,CASSTFWGTSGTEEKYEQYF
once,TRBV19,TRBJ2-6,.,TGTGCCAGTCTCCCAGGGGGAGGAGGGGCCAACGTCCTGACTTTC,CASLPGGGGANVLTF
.,TRBV28,TRBJ2-7,TRBD2,TGTGCCAGCAGTTCCGAATCACTAGCGGGAACCTACGAGCAGTACTTC,CASSSESLAGTYEQYF
.,TRBV2,TRBJ1-1,.,TGTGCCAGCACCTACACTGAAGCTTTCTTT,CASTYTEAFF
.,TRBV19,TRBJ1-3,.,TGTGCCAGTAGCTCAGGACACGTGGACACCATATATTTT,CASSSGHVDTIYF
.,TRBV6-1,TRBJ2-7,TRBD2,TGTGCCAGCCTCCCGGGGGGGGTCTACGAGCAGTACTTC,CASLPGGVYEQYF
.,TRBV5-1,TRBJ1-1,TRBD1,TGCGCCAGCAGCCCCTTGGGGGACAGGGGAACTGAAGCTTTCTTT,CASSPLGDRGTEAFF
.,TRBV19,TRBJ2-1,.,TGTGCCAGTAGGGACTTGTGGGATGAGCAGTTCTTC,CASRDLWDEQFF
once,TRBV27,TRBJ1-2,TRBD1,TGTGCCAGCAGTTCAGGGGGTTATGGCTACACCTTC,CASSSGGYGYTF
.,TRBV5-5,TRBJ1-1,TRBD1,TGTGCCAGCAGCTTGGCTGCGGGACAGTTGAACACTGAAGCTTTCTTT,CASSLAAGQLNTEAFF